These 2 T cell receptor beta chains originate from one sample sequenced in a study of Ad26.COV2.S vaccination and SARS-CoV-2 variants. Treatment noted: about 20 received Ad26.COV2.S at low or high dose, single or two shots; a few received placebo; per-sample allocation not given. Material that was analyzed had been drawn on day 63 after the first vaccine or placebo injection. The repertoire was sequenced with immunoSEQ multiplex PCR; TCRdb's copy has only in-frame clones and lacks some. Of about 350,000 clones listed, 88% are singletons. Source: peripheral blood, taken in a trial of Ad26.COV2.S vaccine versus placebo. All receptors come from a person between 18 and 65 years old who received the Ad26.COV2.S COVID-19 vaccine or a placebo.

This chain joins TRBV28 and TRBJ1-1; 7 bases align to TRBD1. In germline, CDR1 is MDHEN, CDR2 SYDVKM. The trim removed 4 bases at V and 4 bases at J, leaving 9 bases unmatched. The CDR3 is 15 residues long. CDR3 region: CASSSRQGIPTEAFF. The CDR3 bases are TGTGCCAGCAGTTCAAGACAGGGCATCCCCACTGAAGCTTTCTTT. Using reference TRBV28 and TRBJ1-1 for the parts outside the CDR3, the full variable domain is DVKVTQSSRYLVKRTGEKVFLECVQDMDHENMFWYRQDPGLGLRLIYFSYDVKMKEKGDIPEGYSVSREKKERFSLILESASTNQTSMYLCASSSRQGIPTEAFFGQGTRLTVV.

This chain links TRBV14 with TRBJ1-1; D remains ambiguous. The V gene lost 0 bases and the J gene lost 11 bases, with 19 bases spanning the gap. CDR3 size: 15 residues. CDR1 SGHDN and CDR2 FVKESK come from the germline V gene. The DNA for the CDR3 is TGTGCCAGCAGCCAAGAGATCGGATTGGGGATTTCGGCTTTCTTT. Amino acid sequence: CASSQEIGLGISAFF.